This TCR beta chain was captured in a study of T-cell memory formation after mild COVID-19. Study context: In these data, TCR clusters were largely donor specific.

TCRdb passed the 5' RACE reads through MiXCR, listing each CDR3 protein once. The sample carries about 350,000 distinct CDR3 sequences, approximately 15% recorded once. V was clipped by 7 bases and J by 5 bases, with 21 bases between them. This CDR3 comprises 15 residues. Sequencing was carried out using PBMCs or a T cell subset sorted from them (not recorded which). The sequence derives from a man between 18 and 35 years old who had mild COVID-19 (a few samples of this study predate the infection). Cell type and time point are not known. The chain has TRBV12-3 or TRBV12-4 and TRBJ2-7; the D gene is possibly TRBD1 (5 bases). The CDR3 reads CASTYRGQGFHEQYF. The DNA of the CDR3 is TGTGCCAGCACCTACAGAGGACAAGGGTTCCACGAGCAGTACTTC.